The clone carrying this T cell receptor (beta chain) was found a few times. Its antigen remains unknown. The ends lost 3 bases at V and 6 bases at J; junction bases unmatched: 5. The CDR3 totals 15 residues. The germline V gene encodes CDR1 SGHRS and CDR2 YFSETQ. The sample is drawn from a study of OX40 agonist ivuxolimab in advanced cancers. About the research overall: Patients enrolled in dose escalation were diagnosed with hepatocellular carcinoma, melanoma, renal cell or head and neck cancer.

The study, taken as a whole, reports: There were, on average, more expanded clones in CD8+ T cells than in CD4+. Dosing at 0.1 to 3.0 mg/kg was accompanied by clonal expansion of CD4+ and CD8+ blood T cells by week 6.

Generated by immunoSEQ multiplex PCR, the TCRdb table keeps only in-frame clones and is missing some. This sample has about 95,000 clones, with about 85% found just once. The sample was CD4+ or CD8+ T cells sorted from blood, taken in a trial of the OX40 agonist ivuxolimab. The sequence came from an adult with an advanced solid tumor such as melanoma, head and neck, liver or kidney cancer. V is TRBV5-1 and J is TRBJ2-1, with 11 bases aligning to TRBD2. DNA for the CDR3: TGCGCCAGCAGCTCGGGACTAGCGGTTTCCAATGAGCAGTTCTTC. Protein product: CASSSGLAVSNEQFF.